This T cell receptor (beta chain) stems from a study of T cell clonality in common variable immunodeficiency. CDR1 SNHLY and CDR2 FYNNEI come from the germline V gene. The J segment lost 8 bases and the V segment lost 5 bases, leaving 6 bases of the junction unmatched. CDR3 length: 13 residues. This clone was seen many times. Its antigen is not known. Read sequence stops 3 residues before the CDR3 end, and the germline J gene provides the missing end. Notes on the study in general: Compared with controls, CVID subjects had fewer shared TCRbeta clones.

Profiling relied on immunoSEQ multiplex PCR, and the TCRdb table lists in-frame clones only, not all of them. The sample shows about 42,000 clones, none of them appearing just once. Sequenced input: peripheral blood mononuclear cells. This rearrangement joins TRBV2 to TRBJ2-4; 7 bases map to TRBD2. The clonotype was recovered from a person between 18 and 69 years old in good health. CDR3 DNA (partial): TGTGCCAGCAGTTGGACTAGTAGGGACATT. Its protein product is CASSWTSRDI. From start to end, the CDR3 is CASSWTSRDIQYF. Using reference TRBV2 and TRBJ2-4 for the parts outside the CDR3, the full variable domain is EPEVTQTPSHQVTQMGQEVILRCVPISNHLYFYWYRQILGQKVEFLVSFYNNEISEKSEIFDDQFSVERPDGSNFTLKIRSTKLEDSAMYFCASSWTSRDIQYFGAGTRLSVL.